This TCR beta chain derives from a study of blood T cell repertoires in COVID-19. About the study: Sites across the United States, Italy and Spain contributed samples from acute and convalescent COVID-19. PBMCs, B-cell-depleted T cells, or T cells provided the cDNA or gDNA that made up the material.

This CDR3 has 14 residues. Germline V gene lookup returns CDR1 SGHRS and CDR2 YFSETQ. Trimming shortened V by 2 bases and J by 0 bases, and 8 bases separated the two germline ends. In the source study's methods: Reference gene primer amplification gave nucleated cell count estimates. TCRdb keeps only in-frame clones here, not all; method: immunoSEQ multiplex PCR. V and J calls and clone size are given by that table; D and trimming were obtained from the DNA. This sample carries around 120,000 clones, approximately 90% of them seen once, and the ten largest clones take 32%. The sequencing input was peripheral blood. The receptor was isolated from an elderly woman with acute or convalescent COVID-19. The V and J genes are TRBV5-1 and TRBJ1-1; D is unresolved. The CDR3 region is CASSFTNMNTEAFF. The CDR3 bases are TGCGCCAGCAGCTTTACAAATATGAACACTGAAGCTTTCTTT.